This TCR beta chain was sequenced in a study of human T cells and chemical hapten exposure (TCRdb year 2021). For the wider study: For sensitization, 2% DPC in acetone was applied to a 2 cm by 2 cm area of upper inner arm skin. Patients additionally received weekly therapeutic DPC doses to the scalp throughout the roughly 25-week study period. Patch testing was done on the upper back using Finn chambers containing 0.01% DPC, and results were scored after 6 days according to International Contact Dermatitis Research Group standards. Most of the patients in the cohort were female, and the cohort covered alopecia areata with under or over 50% scalp involvement, alopecia totalis and alopecia universalis. The libraries were sequenced as a pool, and the TCR yield per sample differed mostly because of small variations in library volumes within the pool. The study tracked peripheral blood TCR repertoire changes in vivo during primary and secondary sensitization to the hapten diphenylcyclopropenone (DPC) in alopecia patients. Blood samples were taken from patients before sensitization (week 0) and at 2, 6 and about 24 weeks after DPC sensitization. Some 29 alopecia patients provided blood for TCR sequencing at one to four time points (pre-sensitization, 2, 6 and 24 weeks). General study outcomes and caveats: The number of PT1 expanded TCRs positively correlated with patch test score, significant at thresholds 8, 16 and 32 but not 4. DPC sensitization did not change how many TCRs were above 1 in 1000 frequency, and no evidence was found of alterations in global repertoire structure. After repeated subsampling, changes were observed in the strength of the expansion versus patch-test correlation and in the threshold at which the correlation became significant. All patients had alopecia, a presumed autoimmune disease, so their immune response might differ from that of healthy individuals. Significantly more large CDR3 similarity clusters were formed by expanded TCRs than by pre-sensitization or healthy control sets, consistent with antigen-driven responses.

This clonotype was seen at least ten times. Its antigen is unknown. It has no much larger one-base neighbor in the sample; base qualities were not kept. Preparation of the library involved RACE. Instrument used: NextSeq 500. Library preparation attached unique molecular identifiers to individual cDNA molecules for quantitative, reproducible TCR counting. For every blood RNA sample, sequencing covered both the TCR alpha and TCR beta chains. The study's own analysis went as follows. The median number of TCRs per sample was roughly 98,000, ranging from about 20,000 to 750,000. V, J and CDR3 annotation of the TCR reads was carried out using the Decombinator software suite. For the PS versus PT1 abundance plots, all samples were subsampled to the same number of TCRs (28,000). TCRs were defined as expanded if absent before sensitization and observed at least eight times at the 2-week time point. TCRdb cleaned the public reads at Q25 with fastp, built clones with MiXCR and kept in-frame beta chains. Entries that share a CDR3 protein sequence are merged under the most common genes and DNA. Clone size and V and J calls follow TCRdb, not the original study. The sample contains tens of thousands of distinct CDR3 sequences, roughly 9.8% of them found a single time. The top ten clonotypes cover about 5% of the sample.

The germline V gene provides CDR1 SNHLY and CDR2 FYNNEI. V gives up 3 bases and J gives up 0 bases, and the segment between their germline ends measures 9 bases. The CDR3 runs 15 amino acids, cysteine and phenylalanine included. CDR3 DNA is the only sequence kept; it has 45 bases, read in frame from the first base. This sample's time point label indicates: pre-sensitization, week 0. The treatment or condition label, read with the paper, signifies: therapeutic diphenylcyclopropenone sensitization with weekly scalp DPC. At each patch-test visit, blood was drawn before the patch test was applied. Patients were eligible if aged 18 to 70, diagnosed with alopecia and judged suitable for DPC therapy, and pregnant patients were excluded. Total RNA was extracted from unfractionated whole blood collected in Tempus Blood RNA tubes.

Sequencing used whole blood, obtained in connection with sensitization to the hapten diphenylcyclopropenone (DPC). This receptor chain uses TRBV2 and TRBJ1-5; no D gene is confidently identified. This sequence was found in a woman in her forties or fifties with alopecia areata. Some clones in this sample may be carry-over from other donors' samples. The CDR3 in this case is CASSDVGLSNQPQHF. The nucleotide sequence reads TGTGCCAGCAGTGACGTAGGGCTTAGCAATCAGCCCCAGCATTTT.